The 31 T cell receptor beta chains below come from one sample, sequenced in a study of blood T cell repertoires in COVID-19. Sequenced by immunoSEQ multiplex PCR; TCRdb stores in-frame clones only, minus some. The profile shows 200,000 to 300,000 clones, roughly 88% of them singletons. The sample consisted of peripheral blood. Receptors were obtained from a man aged 80 or over with acute or convalescent COVID-19.

The J gene is TRBJ1-6, the V gene TRBV30, with TRBD1 identical over 8 bases. The germline V gene has CDR1 GTSNPN and CDR2 SVGIG (reference sequence). V gave up 4 bases and J gave up 0 bases; unmatched junction bases: 8. The CDR3 consists of 17 residues. The CDR3 DNA reads TGTGCCTGGACGATCCAGGGGGCGATCTCCTATAATTCACCCCTCCACTTT. As protein: CAWTIQGAISYNSPLHF.

The chain combines TRBV5-1 with TRBJ1-1; D gene uncertain. The V end was cut by 5 bases, the J end by 1 base, with 12 bases between. This CDR3 has 14 amino acids. The germline CDR1 and CDR2 sequences are SGHRS and YFSETQ. CDR3 protein: CASSIEVSNTEAFF. In DNA, the CDR3 is TGCGCCAGCAGTATTGAGGTCTCGAACACTGAAGCTTTCTTT.

The chain couples TRBV9 to TRBJ1-1, with D tentatively TRBD1 (6 bases). The CDR3 covers 16 residues. Trimming pared 4 bases from V and 5 bases from J, leaving 21 bases between. The germline gives CDR1 SGDLS, CDR2 YYNGEE. The CDR3 region has the DNA TGTGCCAGCAGCCCGGAGGACTTACAGGGTGAGACTGAAGCTTTCTTT. Its translation is CASSPEDLQGETEAFF. Drawing the rest from reference TRBV9 and TRBJ1-1, the complete variable domain is DSGVTQTPKHLITATGQRVTLRCSPRSGDLSVYWYQQSLDQGLQFLIQYYNGEERAKGNILERFSAQQFPDLHSELNLSSLELGDSALYFCASSPEDLQGETEAFFGQGTRLTVV.

This chain joins TRBV9 and TRBJ2-1, with D unresolved. The germline CDR1 and CDR2 sequences are SGDLS and YYNGEE. This CDR3 is built from 13 residues. Between the trimmed V and J ends, which lost 0 bases and 8 bases, there was a span of 9 bases. CDR3 protein: CASSVGPRDEQFF. The CDR3 DNA sequence: TGTGCCAGCAGCGTAGGTCCCCGGGATGAGCAGTTCTTC.

V and J are TRBV19 and TRBJ1-6; 8 positions agree with TRBD1. V trimming: 5 bases; J trimming: 5 bases; junction bases outside the gene matches: 8. Germline CDR1 LNHDA, CDR2 SQIVND (reference sequence). The CDR3 contains 16 residues. CDR3 DNA: TGTGCCAGTAGTCTCGGGACAGGTGCCAATAATTCACCCCTCCACTTT. Translated: CASSLGTGANNSPLHF.

This chain uses TRBV28 with TRBJ2-7; D may be TRBD2 (5 bases). This CDR3 region has 13 residues. V was clipped by 11 bases and J by 2 bases, with 16 bases between them. CDR1 and CDR2 from the germline V gene are MDHEN and SYDVKM. CDR3 sequence: CASCEGGAYEQYF. CDR3 nucleotide sequence: TGTGCCTCTTGTGAGGGCGGAGCCTACGAGCAGTACTTC.

This rearrangement joins TRBV3-1 (or the pseudogene TRBV3-2) to TRBJ2-3, with TRBD2 as a possible D gene (6 bases). The CDR3 runs 15 residues. Germline CDR1 and CDR2: LGHDT and YNNKEL (reference sequence). Trimming pared 4 bases from V and 4 bases from J, leaving 15 bases between. This chain's CDR3 is CASSPWRDGSDTQYF. The CDR3 DNA sequence: TGTGCCAGCAGCCCGTGGCGGGACGGTTCAGATACGCAGTATTTT.

The chain has TRBV6-1 and TRBJ2-7, with 8 bases that match TRBD1. This CDR3 contains 15 residues. Trimming removed 2 bases from V and 7 bases from J; junction bases left unmatched: 10. Germline CDR1 reads MNHNS; CDR2 reads SASEGT. The DNA of the CDR3 is TGTGCCAGCAGTGAACGACAGGGGATTTCGGGAGAGCAGTACTTC. Protein: CASSERQGISGEQYF.

J is TRBJ2-1 and V is TRBV6-2 or TRBV6-3; TRBD1 matches at 7 bases. The CDR3 extends over 14 amino acids. With 0 bases clipped from V and 12 bases from J, the junction kept 8 bases outside the gene matches. Looked up from germline, CDR1 is MNHEY and CDR2 is SVGEGT. CDR3 sequence: CASSYSVQGERQFF. The CDR3 coding sequence is TGTGCCAGCAGTTACTCAGTCCAGGGGGAGAGGCAGTTCTTC.

The gene calls are TRBV6-2 or TRBV6-3 and TRBJ2-1, with 9 bases identical to TRBD2. In germline, CDR1 is MNHEY, CDR2 SVGEGT. The CDR3 is 16 residues long. V lost 2 bases, J lost 4 bases, and 6 bases stayed unmatched. The CDR3 DNA reads TGTGCCAGCAGTTACGGTAGCGGGGGAACGTACAATGAGCAGTTCTTC. Amino acid sequence: CASSYGSGGTYNEQFF.

The genes are TRBV9 and TRBJ1-6; D gene uncertain. Germline V gene data show CDR1 as SGDLS and CDR2 as YYNGEE. The V end was cut by 0 bases, the J end by 0 bases, with 10 bases between. CDR3 length: 17 amino acids. This chain's CDR3 is CASSVDSWSSYNSPLHF. CDR3 coding DNA: TGTGCCAGCAGCGTAGACTCATGGAGCTCCTATAATTCACCCCTCCACTTT.

The chain combines TRBV4-1 with TRBJ2-7; perhaps TRBD2 as D (7 bases). Looked up from germline, CDR1 is MGHRA and CDR2 is YSYEKL. This CDR3 is built from 17 residues. Trimming removed 1 base at V and 5 bases at J, with 21 bases between. The CDR3 region is CASSQVRRGGGRNEQYF. The CDR3 region has the DNA TGCGCCAGCAGCCAAGTTCGAAGGGGGGGAGGGCGCAACGAGCAGTACTTC.

This clone was seen just once. The chain combines TRBV7-6 with TRBJ2-7; 9 bases match TRBD1. Per germline, CDR1 SGHVS and CDR2 FNYEAQ. J lost 2 bases, V lost 5 bases, and 7 bases had no gene match. The CDR3 runs 15 residues. The CDR3 loop is CASSPEGTGPYEQYF. CDR3 in DNA: TGTGCCAGCAGCCCCGAGGGGACAGGGCCCTACGAGCAGTACTTC.

V is TRBV3-1 (or the pseudogene TRBV3-2) and J is TRBJ2-2; the D gene is possibly TRBD2 (6 bases). Trimming took off 5 bases at V and 4 bases at J, with 11 bases between the two ends. CDR3 length: 14 residues. Per germline, CDR1 LGHDT and CDR2 YNNKEL (reference sequence). CDR3 nucleotides: TGTGCCAGCAGCGGAGGGCGCAGCACCGGGGAGCTGTTTTTT. Its protein is CASSGGRSTGELFF.

This chain joins TRBV11-3 and TRBJ1-3; D uncertain. The CDR3 has 17 residues. CDR1 and CDR2 from the germline V gene are SGHNT and YENEEA. V was shortened by 0 bases and J by 0 bases, with 12 bases between the two germline ends. This CDR3 is CASSLDRELLSGNTIYF. CDR3 in DNA: TGTGCCAGCAGCTTAGATCGAGAACTTCTCTCTGGAAACACCATATATTTT.

This chain joins TRBV11-3 and TRBJ1-6; 8 nucleotides agree with TRBD1. Trimming took 3 bases from V and 9 from J; bases not matched to a gene: 4. CDR1 is SGHNT, CDR2 YENEEA, per germline. CDR3 length: 14 residues. DNA for the CDR3: TGTGCCAGCAGCTTGGGACAGGCGGGTTCACCCCTCCACTTT. It specifies CASSLGQAGSPLHF.

The rearrangement joins TRBV27 to TRBJ2-7, with D possibly matching TRBD2 (6 bases). V lost 6 bases and J 3 bases, leaving 18 bases between the germline ends. This CDR3 region has 15 residues. CDR1 and CDR2 from the germline V gene are MNHEY and SMNVEV (reference sequence). The CDR3 sequence: CASSLGRDFHYEQYF. In nucleotides, the CDR3 is TGTGCCAGCAGCCTCGGGCGGGACTTTCACTACGAGCAGTACTTC.

CDR3 coding DNA: TGTGCCAGCAGTTACTCAGGAGCAACTAATGAAAAACTGTTTTTT. Amino acids: CASSYSGATNEKLFF. The chain recombines TRBV6-2 or TRBV6-3 with TRBJ1-4; D gene unclear. Trimming pared 0 bases from V and 0 bases from J, leaving 5 bases between. CDR1 and CDR2 (germline): MNHEY, SVGEGT. The CDR3 consists of 15 residues.

This clone has only a few counts. Other DNA variants within this sample encode the same CDR3. V is TRBV2 and J is TRBJ1-2; 9 bases are shared with TRBD1. The V gene end was trimmed by 5 bases and the J gene end by 4 bases; junction bases not matched to a gene: 5. Germline lookup yields CDR1 SNHLY and CDR2 FYNNEI. This CDR3 is 14 amino acids long. The CDR3: CASSSGQGPYGYTF. CDR3 nucleotides: TGTGCCAGCAGTTCGGGACAGGGCCCCTATGGCTACACCTTC.

The J gene is TRBJ1-5, the V gene TRBV6-2 or TRBV6-3; 12 bases map to TRBD1. Germline-derived CDR1 and CDR2 are MNHEY and SVGEGT. V shed 5 bases, J shed 7 bases, and the junction held 12 bases outside the gene matches. The CDR3 is 17 amino acids. In DNA form, the CDR3 reads TGTGCCAGCAGTGGCCAAGGGACAGGGGGCTTAAAGCAGCCCCAGCATTTT. Translated, it gives CASSGQGTGGLKQPQHF.

The rearrangement links TRBV18 to TRBJ2-3, with TRBD2 matching over 15 bases. The V segment lost 1 base and the J segment 6 bases; nucleotides outside the gene matches: 2. CDR3 size: 16 residues. The germline V gene encodes CDR1 KGHSH and CDR2 LQKENI. The CDR3 sequence: CASSPRTSGRVDTQYF. The CDR3 DNA is TGTGCCAGCTCACCACGGACTAGCGGGAGGGTGGATACGCAGTATTTT.

The gene calls are TRBV6-2 or TRBV6-3 and TRBJ1-5; possible D gene TRBD1, 6 bases. Germline V lookup: CDR1 MNHEY, CDR2 SVGEGT. The CDR3 length is 17 residues. V dropped 2 bases and J dropped 2 bases, with 16 bases sitting between them. The CDR3 region is CASSYPKQGSGNQPQHF. The CDR3 coding sequence is TGTGCCAGCAGTTACCCGAAACAGGGTTCGGGCAATCAGCCCCAGCATTTT.

The chain recombines TRBV28 with TRBJ2-2; 12 positions agree with TRBD2. Germline CDR1 MDHEN, CDR2 SYDVKM. The CDR3 consists of 17 residues. J was trimmed by 4 bases and V by 6 bases; bases with no gene match: 9. The CDR3 loop reads CASSPGTSGYFTGELFF. CDR3 nucleotide sequence: TGTGCCAGCAGCCCAGGGACTAGCGGGTACTTCACCGGGGAGCTGTTTTTT.

The chain uses TRBV18 and TRBJ2-5; the D gene is possibly TRBD1 (6 bases). The CDR3 extends over 15 amino acids. CDR1 and CDR2 from the germline V gene are KGHSH and LQKENI. Between the trimmed V and J ends, which lost 1 base and 4 bases, there was a span of 13 bases. In nucleotides, the CDR3 is TGTGCCAGCTCACCACGAAGAACAGGGACAGAGACCCAGTACTTC. Its protein product is CASSPRRTGTETQYF.

The chain recombines TRBV28 with TRBJ1-5; D is unclear. V lost 7 bases and J lost 4, with 14 bases in between. The CDR3 totals 14 residues. Per germline, CDR1 MDHEN and CDR2 SYDVKM. Here the CDR3 reads CASIPGLLNQPQHF. For the CDR3, the DNA is TGTGCCAGCATCCCTGGGCTGTTGAATCAGCCCCAGCATTTT.

The gene calls are TRBV5-1 and TRBJ2-1; 14 nucleotides agree with TRBD2. The CDR3 covers 13 residues. V dropped 3 bases and J dropped 16; count of bases not matched to a gene: 6. Germline V lookup: CDR1 SGHRS, CDR2 YFSETQ. Here the CDR3 reads CASSSGLAGEDFF. The CDR3 nucleotides read TGCGCCAGCAGCTCGGGACTAGCGGGAGAAGATTTCTTC.

This chain joins TRBV11-1 and TRBJ2-1; D not resolved. The germline CDR1 and CDR2 sequences are SGHAT and FQDESV (reference sequence). V was cut by 3 bases and J by 11 bases, with 14 bases left in between. This CDR3 has 13 residues. The CDR3 protein is CASSFTAERKQFF. In DNA, the CDR3 is TGTGCCAGCAGCTTTACGGCGGAGAGGAAGCAGTTCTTC.

The chain carries TRBV3-1 (or the pseudogene TRBV3-2) and TRBJ2-3; D possibly corresponds to TRBD2 (5 bases). The CDR3 has 16 amino acids. CDR1 is LGHDT and CDR2 is YNNKEL in the germline V gene (reference sequence). The V end lost 3 bases, the J end lost 4 bases, and 17 bases lay between the germline ends. CDR3 bases: TGTGCCAGCAGCCACATTAGGGAGTCAGGCGCAGATACGCAGTATTTT. Translated: CASSHIRESGADTQYF.

The chain links TRBV7-9 to TRBJ2-7; possible D gene TRBD2, 5 bases. The CDR3 spans 15 residues. Trimming removed 4 bases from V and 0 bases from J, with 13 bases in between. The germline CDR1 and CDR2 sequences are SEHNR and FQNEAQ (reference sequence). CDR3 protein: CASSSPLSGSYEQYF. For the CDR3, the DNA is TGTGCCAGCAGCTCCCCCCTAAGCGGCTCCTACGAGCAGTACTTC.

The chain recombines TRBV12-3 or TRBV12-4 with TRBJ1-3; D is unresolved. V lost 5 bases, J lost 7 bases, and 12 bases lay in between. CDR3 length: 13 amino acids. CDR3 nucleotides: TGTGCCAGCAGTAGACTCCCCGGGAACACCATATATTTT. Protein product: CASSRLPGNTIYF.

This rearrangement joins TRBV11-3 to TRBJ2-1; a possible D gene is TRBD2 (6 bases). V shed 1 base and J shed 6 bases, with 13 bases lying between them. The CDR3 is 15 amino acids. Germline values: CDR1 SGHNT, CDR2 YENEEA. The CDR3 is CASSLADYPGNEQFF. DNA for the CDR3: TGTGCCAGCAGCTTAGCGGACTACCCTGGCAATGAGCAGTTCTTC.